The 22 T cell receptor beta chains presented below share a single source sample, sequenced in a study of T cell responses to AZD1222 COVID-19 vaccine. Some clones are missing from TCRdb's copy, which holds only in-frame ones; the method was immunoSEQ multiplex PCR. This table has fewer than 150,000 clones, 70% to 90% appearing once. Sequenced here: peripheral blood, sampled on day 0 of AZD1222 vaccination. These receptors were collected from an adult in good health.

The chain uses TRBV29-1 and TRBJ2-7, with TRBD1 matching 7 bases. Unmatched junction bases numbered 8, after V lost 6 bases and J lost 3 bases. CDR3 length equals 13 residues. Germline V CDR1 and CDR2: SQVTM, ANQGSEA. This CDR3 reads CSVTRDSYYEQYF. The CDR3, as DNA: TGCAGCGTGACCCGGGACAGCTACTACGAGCAGTACTTC.

The chain combines TRBV9 with TRBJ2-5, with TRBD1 matching over 10 bases. CDR1 is SGDLS and CDR2 is YYNGEE in the germline V gene. The V gene end was trimmed by 2 bases and the J gene end by 9 bases; junction bases not matched to a gene: 4. There are 13 residues in the CDR3. The CDR3 loop reads CASSVWDRGPQYF. Here the CDR3 DNA reads TGTGCCAGCAGCGTTTGGGACAGGGGCCCCCAGTACTTC.

The chain joins TRBV28 to TRBJ2-1, with D uncertain. This CDR3 is 12 amino acids long. CDR1 MDHEN and CDR2 SYDVKM come from the germline V gene. V dropped 3 bases and J dropped 6 bases, with 6 bases sitting between them. The CDR3 DNA sequence: TGTGCCAGCAGTTTCGAGCGCAATGAGCAGTTCTTC. It translates to CASSFERNEQFF.

The V call is TRBV18, the J call TRBJ1-4, with 9 bases matching TRBD1. J was trimmed by 5 bases and V by 4 bases; bases with no gene match: 2. Germline V CDR1 and CDR2: KGHSH, LQKENI. This CDR3 contains 14 residues. The CDR3 spells CASSLGTGNEKLFF. CDR3 bases: TGTGCCAGCTCACTCGGGACAGGGAATGAAAAACTGTTTTTT.

The rearrangement uses TRBV6-2 or TRBV6-3 and TRBJ2-1, with 8 bases identical to TRBD1. Trimming cost V 4 bases and J 8 bases; bases outside gene matches: 19. The CDR3 length is 18 residues. Germline V gene lookup returns CDR1 MNHEY and CDR2 SVGEGT. CDR3 loop: CASSWRTVDLTGVHEQFF. The CDR3 region has the DNA TGTGCCAGCAGTTGGCGTACGGTCGACCTGACAGGGGTCCATGAGCAGTTCTTC.

The chain is built from TRBV27 and TRBJ1-5; D might be TRBD1 (6 bases). Trimming left V 6 bases short and J 8 bases short, with 17 bases between. Germline assignment: CDR1 MNHEY and CDR2 SMNVEV (reference sequence). This CDR3 is built from 14 residues. CDR3 sequence reads: CASSAGGGSKPQHF. CDR3 nucleotides: TGTGCCAGCAGCGCTGGGGGCGGTAGTAAGCCCCAGCATTTT.

The V gene is TRBV7-8, the J gene TRBJ2-7, with 7 bases matching TRBD1. V gave up 0 bases and J gave up 6 bases; unmatched junction bases: 2. The CDR3 runs to 13 residues. Germline V CDR1 and CDR2: SGHVS, FQNEAQ. The CDR3 loop reads CASSLADRAEQYF. CDR3 nucleotide sequence: TGTGCCAGCAGCTTAGCCGACAGGGCCGAGCAGTACTTC.

The chain carries TRBV28 and TRBJ1-1; 9 nucleotides align to TRBD1. Looked up from germline, CDR1 is MDHEN and CDR2 is SYDVKM. The trim removed 8 bases at V and 0 bases at J, leaving 4 bases unmatched. The CDR3 has 14 residues. The CDR3 is CASRTGVVNTEAFF. The CDR3 DNA reads TGTGCCAGCCGGACAGGGGTCGTGAACACTGAAGCTTTCTTT.

The chain has TRBV5-1 and TRBJ2-7; no clear D. The CDR3 sequence is 14 residues long. Germline CDR1 and CDR2: SGHRS and YFSETQ. V lost 0 bases and J 4 bases, leaving 11 bases between the germline ends. CDR3 DNA sequence: TGCGCCAGCAGCTTGGACCCGAGCTCGTACGAGCAGTACTTC. Protein product: CASSLDPSSYEQYF.

The J gene is TRBJ1-4, the V gene TRBV6-5; TRBD1 is a possible D gene (6 bases). Germline V gene data show CDR1 as MNHEY and CDR2 as SVGAGI. Trimming left V 2 bases short and J 6 bases short, with 7 bases between. The CDR3 runs to 13 residues. The CDR3 loop reads CASSYTGHEKLFF. The CDR3 region has the DNA TGTGCCAGCAGTTACACAGGGCATGAAAAACTGTTTTTT.

This clone turned up a few times. The rearrangement joins TRBV29-1 to TRBJ2-5; D may be TRBD2 (6 bases). Germline V gene sequence: CDR1 SQVTM, CDR2 ANQGSEA. The CDR3 is 13 residues long. V lost 7 bases to trimming and J lost 4 bases, with 16 bases between them. The CDR3 DNA sequence: TGCAGCGCTCGACTAGACACGATAGAGACCCAGTACTTC. This translates into CSARLDTIETQYF.

The gene calls are TRBV11-2 and TRBJ1-4; D ambiguous. CDR3 length: 12 residues. V was cut by 2 bases and J by 8 bases, with 6 bases left in between. Germline loops: CDR1 SGHAT, CDR2 FQNNGV. The CDR3 sequence: CASSLREEKLFF. DNA for the CDR3: TGTGCCAGCAGCTTAAGGGAGGAAAAACTGTTTTTT.

The genes are TRBV19 and TRBJ1-1; D gene ambiguous. Germline CDR1 reads LNHDA; CDR2 reads SQIVND (reference sequence). The CDR3 covers 13 residues. Trimming stripped 3 bases from V and 3 bases from J, with 8 bases between. The CDR3 DNA is TGTGCCAGTAGTATGTCGGTTGACACTGAAGCTTTCTTT. Protein product: CASSMSVDTEAFF.

V is TRBV2 and J is TRBJ2-7, with 8 bases that match TRBD2. The CDR3 runs to 15 residues. Trimming at V came to 2 bases and at J to 5 bases, leaving 8 bases not matched to a gene. Germline V gene lookup returns CDR1 SNHLY and CDR2 FYNNEI. The CDR3, as DNA: TGTGCCAGCAGTGAACCCGGGGGGGACCTTGACGAGCAGTACTTC. Protein product: CASSEPGGDLDEQYF. Full variable domain (remainder filled in from reference TRBV2 and TRBJ2-7): EPEVTQTPSHQVTQMGQEVILRCVPISNHLYFYWYRQILGQKVEFLVSFYNNEISEKSEIFDDQFSVERPDGSNFTLKIRSTKLEDSAMYFCASSEPGGDLDEQYFGPGTRLTVT.

The genes are TRBV5-1 and TRBJ1-2; the D is unclear. Germline V CDR1 and CDR2: SGHRS, YFSETQ. The CDR3 extends over 16 amino acids. Deletions cut 0 bases from V and 3 bases from J, with 15 bases between. In DNA, the CDR3 is TGCGCCAGCAGCTTGGTCGGACCGGTATTGGACTATGGCTACACCTTC. This gives the protein CASSLVGPVLDYGYTF.

The chain couples TRBV6-5 to TRBJ2-7; the D is unclear. This CDR3 spans 13 amino acids. The germline CDR1 and CDR2 sequences are MNHEY and SVGAGI. V lost 0 bases and J 1 base, leaving 4 bases between the germline ends. The CDR3: CASSYSKSYEQYF. CDR3 sequence (DNA): TGTGCCAGCAGTTACTCGAAGTCCTACGAGCAGTACTTC.

This chain joins TRBV12-3 or TRBV12-4 and TRBJ2-5; D gene unclear. The CDR3 sequence is 13 residues long. The V and J ends lost 5 bases and 1 base respectively, with 8 bases between them. As DNA, the CDR3 is TGTGCCAGCAGTGCGGCAAGCCAAGAGACCCAGTACTTC. Amino acids: CASSAASQETQYF.

The V call is TRBV7-8, the J call TRBJ1-5; 7 bases align to TRBD1. The germline CDR1 and CDR2 sequences are SGHVS and FQNEAQ. The CDR3 runs 17 residues. V gave up 0 bases and J gave up 0 bases; unmatched junction bases: 5. DNA of the CDR3: TGTGCCAGCAGCTTAGCAGGGGGCCTGACTAGCAATCAGCCCCAGCATTTT. It translates to CASSLAGGLTSNQPQHF.

Comments on this clone: The sample carries other DNA sequences with the same CDR3. This chain links TRBV7-2 with TRBJ2-2; D gene unclear. V lost 3 bases, J lost 5 bases, and 1 base lay in between. Germline CDR1 SGHTA, CDR2 FQGNSA. The CDR3 is 11 amino acids. Here the CDR3 reads CASSLTGELFF. In nucleotides, the CDR3 is TGTGCCAGCAGCTTGACCGGGGAGCTGTTTTTT.

The V and J genes are TRBV6-2 or TRBV6-3 and TRBJ1-1; perhaps TRBD1 as D (6 bases). Germline lookup yields CDR1 MNHEY and CDR2 SVGEGT. The germline V and J ends were trimmed by 3 bases and 4 bases, with 21 bases remaining between them. The CDR3 totals 17 residues. CDR3 amino acids: CASSYAPGGREFTEAFF. CDR3 sequence (DNA): TGTGCCAGCAGTTATGCCCCTGGGGGGCGCGAATTCACTGAAGCTTTCTTT.

This chain links TRBV6-5 with TRBJ2-2, with 7 bases that match TRBD2. Germline CDR1 is MNHEY and CDR2 is SVGAGI. V dropped 8 bases and J dropped 4; count of bases not matched to a gene: 4. The CDR3 consists of 13 residues. The CDR3 DNA follows: TGTGCCAGCGGGGACTACTTCACCGGGGAGCTGTTTTTT. This encodes CASGDYFTGELFF.

The V and J genes are TRBV12-3 or TRBV12-4 and TRBJ1-4, with 7 nucleotides matching TRBD1. With 6 bases clipped from V and 8 bases from J, the junction kept 3 bases outside the gene matches. CDR3 length equals 12 residues. The chain's CDR3 is CASRGTEEKLFF. The DNA of the CDR3 is TGTGCCAGCAGAGGGACAGAAGAAAAACTGTTTTTT.